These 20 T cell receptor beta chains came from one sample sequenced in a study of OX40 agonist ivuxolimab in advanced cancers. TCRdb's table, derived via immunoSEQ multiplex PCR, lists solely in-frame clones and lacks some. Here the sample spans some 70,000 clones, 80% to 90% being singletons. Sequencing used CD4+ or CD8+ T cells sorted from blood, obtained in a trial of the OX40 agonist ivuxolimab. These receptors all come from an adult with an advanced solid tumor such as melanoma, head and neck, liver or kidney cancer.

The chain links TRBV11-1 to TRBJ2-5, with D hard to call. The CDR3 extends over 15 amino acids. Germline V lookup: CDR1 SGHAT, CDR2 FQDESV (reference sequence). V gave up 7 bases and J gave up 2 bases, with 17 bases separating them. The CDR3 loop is CASTLRSTGQETQYF. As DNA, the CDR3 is TGTGCCAGCACCTTGCGTTCTACCGGACAAGAGACCCAGTACTTC.

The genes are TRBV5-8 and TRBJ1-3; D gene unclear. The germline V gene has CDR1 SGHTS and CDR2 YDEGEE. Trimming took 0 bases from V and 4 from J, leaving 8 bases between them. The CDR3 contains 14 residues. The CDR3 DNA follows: TGTGCCAGCAGCTTGGACAGTGAAGGAAACACCATATATTTT. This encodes CASSLDSEGNTIYF.

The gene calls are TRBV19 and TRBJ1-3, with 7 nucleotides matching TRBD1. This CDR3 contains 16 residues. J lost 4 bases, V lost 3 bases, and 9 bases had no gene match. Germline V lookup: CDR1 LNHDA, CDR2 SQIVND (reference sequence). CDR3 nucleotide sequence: TGTGCCAGTAGTATCTCGGCGACAGGGCCCGGAAACACCATATATTTT. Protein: CASSISATGPGNTIYF.

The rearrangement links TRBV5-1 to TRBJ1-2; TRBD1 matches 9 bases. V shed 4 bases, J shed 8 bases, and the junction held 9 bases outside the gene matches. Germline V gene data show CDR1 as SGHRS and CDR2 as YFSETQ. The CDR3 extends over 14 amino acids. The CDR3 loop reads CASSMGQGTNGYTF. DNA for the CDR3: TGCGCCAGCAGCATGGGACAGGGAACGAACGGCTACACCTTC.

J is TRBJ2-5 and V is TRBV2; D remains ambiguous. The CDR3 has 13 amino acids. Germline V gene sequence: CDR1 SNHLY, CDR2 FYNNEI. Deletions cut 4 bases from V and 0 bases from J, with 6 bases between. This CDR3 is CASSVGYQETQYF. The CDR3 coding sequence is TGTGCCAGCAGTGTGGGGTACCAAGAGACCCAGTACTTC. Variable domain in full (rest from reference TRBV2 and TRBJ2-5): EPEVTQTPSHQVTQMGQEVILRCVPISNHLYFYWYRQILGQKVEFLVSFYNNEISEKSEIFDDQFSVERPDGSNFTLKIRSTKLEDSAMYFCASSVGYQETQYFGPGTRLLVL.

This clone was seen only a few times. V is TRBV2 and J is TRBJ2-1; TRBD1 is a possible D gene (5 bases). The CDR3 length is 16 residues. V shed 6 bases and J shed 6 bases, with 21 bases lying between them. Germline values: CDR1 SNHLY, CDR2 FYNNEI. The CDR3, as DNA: TGTGCCAGCAGACCCGCCGGCAGGGCCATATTCAATGAGCAGTTCTTC. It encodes CASRPAGRAIFNEQFF.

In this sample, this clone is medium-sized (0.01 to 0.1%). This CDR3 reads CASSLNLRDEQYF. The CDR3 DNA reads as TGTGCCAGCAGCTTAAATCTTCGGGACGAGCAGTACTTC. V usage is TRBV11-3 and J usage is TRBJ2-7; D is unclear. The CDR3 length is 13 residues. V was clipped by 2 bases and J by 5 bases, with 10 bases between them. CDR1 is SGHNT, CDR2 YENEEA, per germline.

The CDR3 coding sequence is TGTGCCAGCATTCACAGGGCTGGGAACACTGAAGCTTTCTTT. Translation: CASIHRAGNTEAFF. The chain combines TRBV28 with TRBJ1-1; perhaps TRBD1 as D (6 bases). CDR3 length equals 14 residues. Germline V lookup: CDR1 MDHEN, CDR2 SYDVKM. Trimming left V 7 bases short and J 1 base short, with 13 bases between. Supplemented by reference TRBV28 and TRBJ1-1, the full variable domain reads DVKVTQSSRYLVKRTGEKVFLECVQDMDHENMFWYRQDPGLGLRLIYFSYDVKMKEKGDIPEGYSVSREKKERFSLILESASTNQTSMYLCASIHRAGNTEAFFGQGTRLTVV.

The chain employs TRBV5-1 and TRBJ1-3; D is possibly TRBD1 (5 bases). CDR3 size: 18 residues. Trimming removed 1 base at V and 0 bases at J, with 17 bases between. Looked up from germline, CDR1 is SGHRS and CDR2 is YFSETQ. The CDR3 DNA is TGCGCCAGCAGCTTGTGGGGGTCGGACTCAGACTCTGGAAACACCATATATTTT. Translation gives CASSLWGSDSDSGNTIYF.

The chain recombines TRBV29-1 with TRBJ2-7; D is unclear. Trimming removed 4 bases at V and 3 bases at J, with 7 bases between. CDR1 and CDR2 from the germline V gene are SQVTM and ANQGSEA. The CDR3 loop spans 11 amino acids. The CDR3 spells CSVVRSYEQYF. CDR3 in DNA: TGCAGCGTTGTCAGGAGCTACGAGCAGTACTTC.

Here the CDR3 reads CASSLERGRRYEQYF. CDR3 coding DNA: TGTGCCAGCAGCTTAGAGAGGGGACGGCGCTACGAGCAGTACTTC. The chain links TRBV11-2 to TRBJ2-7, with D perhaps assigned TRBD1 or TRBD2 (5 bases each). Trimming left V 0 bases short and J 3 bases short, with 12 bases between. CDR1 and CDR2 (germline): SGHAT, FQNNGV. CDR3 length: 15 amino acids.

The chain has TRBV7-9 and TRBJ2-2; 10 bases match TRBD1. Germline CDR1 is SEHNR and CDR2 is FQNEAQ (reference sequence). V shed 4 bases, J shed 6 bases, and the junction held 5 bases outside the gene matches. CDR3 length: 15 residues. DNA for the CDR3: TGTGCCAGCAGCTCGGGACAGGGGAGTCCCGGGGAGCTGTTTTTT. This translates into CASSSGQGSPGELFF. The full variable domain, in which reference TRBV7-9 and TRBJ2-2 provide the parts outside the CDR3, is DTGVSQNPRHKITKRGQNVTFRCDPISEHNRLYWYRQTLGQGPEFLTYFQNEAQLEKSRLLSDRFSAERPKGSFSTLEIQRTEQGDSAMYLCASSSGQGSPGELFFGEGSRLTVL.

CDR3 amino acids: CASSGNMGETQYF. The CDR3 DNA is TGTGCCAGCAGCGGAAACATGGGGGAGACCCAGTACTTC. This chain links TRBV5-5 with TRBJ2-5; D unresolved. The CDR3 has 13 residues. Germline assignment: CDR1 SGHKS and CDR2 YYEKEE (reference sequence). The V end was cut by 4 bases, the J end by 5 bases, with 12 bases between.

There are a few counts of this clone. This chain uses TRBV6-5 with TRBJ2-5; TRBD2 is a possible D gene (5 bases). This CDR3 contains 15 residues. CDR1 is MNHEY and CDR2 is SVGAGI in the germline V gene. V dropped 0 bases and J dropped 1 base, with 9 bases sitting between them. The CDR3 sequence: CASSYSRLPQETQYF. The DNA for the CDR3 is TGTGCCAGCAGTTACTCGCGACTACCCCAAGAGACCCAGTACTTC.

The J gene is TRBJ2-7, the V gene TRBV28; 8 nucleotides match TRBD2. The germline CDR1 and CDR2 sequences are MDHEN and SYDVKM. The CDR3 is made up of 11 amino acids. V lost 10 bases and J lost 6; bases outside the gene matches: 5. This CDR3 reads CATGGEVEQYF. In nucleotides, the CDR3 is TGTGCCACCGGGGGGGAGGTCGAGCAGTACTTC. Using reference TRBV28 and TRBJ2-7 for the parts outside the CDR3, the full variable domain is DVKVTQSSRYLVKRTGEKVFLECVQDMDHENMFWYRQDPGLGLRLIYFSYDVKMKEKGDIPEGYSVSREKKERFSLILESASTNQTSMYLCATGGEVEQYFGPGTRLTVT.

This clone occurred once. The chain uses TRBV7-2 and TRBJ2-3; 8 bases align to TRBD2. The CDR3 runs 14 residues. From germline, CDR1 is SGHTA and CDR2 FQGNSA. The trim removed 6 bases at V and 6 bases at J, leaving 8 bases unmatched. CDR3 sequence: CASRSLGGADTQYF. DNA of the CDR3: TGTGCCAGCAGGAGCCTCGGGGGGGCGGATACGCAGTATTTT.

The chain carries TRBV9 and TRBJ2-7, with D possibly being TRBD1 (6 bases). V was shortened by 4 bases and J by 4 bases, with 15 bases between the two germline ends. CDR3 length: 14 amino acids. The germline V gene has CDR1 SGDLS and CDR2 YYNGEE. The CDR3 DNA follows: TGTGCCAGCAGCCCGAGGACGACAGGATACGAGCAGTACTTC. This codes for CASSPRTTGYEQYF.

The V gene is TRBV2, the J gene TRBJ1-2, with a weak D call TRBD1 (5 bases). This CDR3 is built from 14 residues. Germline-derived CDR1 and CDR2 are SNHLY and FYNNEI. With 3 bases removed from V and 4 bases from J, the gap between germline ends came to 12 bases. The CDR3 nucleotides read TGTGCCAGCAGTGATCGAGGGACGAGCTATGGCTACACCTTC. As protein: CASSDRGTSYGYTF.

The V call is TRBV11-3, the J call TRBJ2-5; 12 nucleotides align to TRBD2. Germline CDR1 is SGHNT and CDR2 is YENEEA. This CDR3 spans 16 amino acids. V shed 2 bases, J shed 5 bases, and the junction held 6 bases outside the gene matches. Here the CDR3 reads CASSLIYTSGRETQYF. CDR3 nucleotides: TGTGCCAGCAGCTTAATCTACACTAGCGGGAGGGAGACCCAGTACTTC.

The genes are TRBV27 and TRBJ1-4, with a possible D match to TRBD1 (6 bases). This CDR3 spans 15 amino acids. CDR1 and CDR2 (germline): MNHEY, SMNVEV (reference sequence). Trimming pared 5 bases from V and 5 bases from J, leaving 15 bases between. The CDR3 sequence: CASSALRGGNEKLFF. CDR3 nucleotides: TGTGCCAGCAGTGCCCTCAGGGGTGGAAATGAAAAACTGTTTTTT. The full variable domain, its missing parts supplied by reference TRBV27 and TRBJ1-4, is EAQVTQNPRYLITVTGKKLTVTCSQNMNHEYMSWYRQDPGLGLRQIYYSMNVEVTDKGDVPEGYKVSRKEKRNFPLILESPSPNQTSLYFCASSALRGGNEKLFFGSGTQLSVL.